A single sample gave rise to the 26 T cell receptor beta chains below, sequenced in a study of neurological immune-mediated disorders. A single record per CDR3 protein comes from TCRdb applying MiXCR to the 5' RACE reads. The sample has 70,000 or so distinct CDR3 sequences; 3.2% are singletons. The source material was PBMCs. These receptors were taken from a woman aged 45-59 years with multiple sclerosis.

This clonotype was seen many times. The V gene is TRBV9, the J gene TRBJ2-1; D call uncertain. The CDR3 runs to 15 residues. V lost 0 bases and J lost 6, with 13 bases in between. Germline lookup yields CDR1 SGDLS and CDR2 YYNGEE. CDR3 DNA sequence: TGTGCCAGCAGCGTAGAATGGTATGGCTCCAATGAGCAGTTCTTC. Residues: CASSVEWYGSNEQFF.

There are many counts of this clonotype. This may come from a read error, since a much larger clone is one base off. The chain employs TRBV6-5 and TRBJ1-6, with TRBD1 matching 7 bases. CDR1 is MNHEY and CDR2 is SVGAGI in the germline V gene. The CDR3 contains 12 residues. The CDR3 sequence is CASSDRVSPLNF. The CDR3 DNA is TGTGCCAGCAGTGACAGGGTTTCACCCCTCAACTTT.

This clonotype showed up many times. The rearrangement links TRBV6-5 to TRBJ2-2; D not certain. Deletions cut 4 bases from V and 7 bases from J, with 13 bases between. This CDR3 is 14 amino acids long. Germline V gene lookup returns CDR1 MNHEY and CDR2 SVGAGI. The CDR3 sequence: CASSSALGSGELFF. The CDR3 DNA reads as TGTGCCAGCAGTTCTGCCCTTGGTAGCGGGGAGCTGTTTTTT.

This clonotype was observed at least ten times. The rearrangement links TRBV19 to TRBJ2-5; D might be TRBD1 (6 bases). The CDR3 consists of 13 residues. The germline V gene encodes CDR1 LNHDA and CDR2 SQIVND (reference sequence). The germline V and J ends were trimmed by 10 bases and 10 bases, with 22 bases remaining between them. CDR3 protein: CATARDTPVDQYF. The CDR3 coding sequence is TGTGCCACCGCCCGGGACACCCCCGTGGACCAGTACTTC.

This clonotype was seen many times. The chain combines TRBV6-5 with TRBJ2-4; D is unclear. The germline gives CDR1 MNHEY, CDR2 SVGAGI. CDR3 length: 11 residues. Trimming pared 0 bases from V and 7 bases from J, leaving 1 base between. The CDR3 DNA follows: TGTGCCAGCAGTTACTCGAACATTCAGTACTTC. Residues: CASSYSNIQYF.

This clonotype was detected many times. The V gene is TRBV29-1, the J gene TRBJ2-3; the match to TRBD2 covers 10 bases. Germline V gene sequence: CDR1 SQVTM, CDR2 ANQGSEA. CDR3 size: 14 residues. V lost 4 bases, J lost 6 bases, and 7 bases stayed unmatched. Here the CDR3 reads CSVVVAGGVDTQYF. For the CDR3, the DNA is TGCAGCGTTGTGGTAGCGGGGGGAGTGGATACGCAGTATTTT.

The sample holds many counts of this clonotype. The chain recombines TRBV4-3 with TRBJ1-1; D remains ambiguous. CDR1 LGHNA and CDR2 YSLEER come from the germline V gene. The V and J ends lost 0 bases and 10 bases respectively, with 9 bases between them. CDR3 size: 12 residues. CDR3 nucleotides: TGCGCCAGCAGCCAAGATGGATTAGGAGCTTTCTTT. It specifies CASSQDGLGAFF.

This clonotype came up many times. One junction end does not reproduce the germline sequence, and a read error may be involved. The chain combines TRBV7-7 with TRBJ2-2; possible D gene TRBD2, 5 bases. Germline V gene lookup returns CDR1 SSHAT and CDR2 FNYEAQ (reference sequence). This CDR3 region has 17 residues. CDR3 loop: CASSLNLGAANTGELFF. CDR3 sequence (DNA): TGTGCTAGCAGCCTAAATCTGGGAGCAGCCAACACCGGGGAGCTGTTTTTT.

This clonotype was seen repeatedly, ten times or more. The chain joins TRBV7-2 to TRBJ1-3; the D is unclear. V lost 3 bases and J lost 4, with 13 bases in between. Germline assignment: CDR1 SGHTA and CDR2 FQGNSA. There are 15 residues in the CDR3. The CDR3 loop is CASSFFGRSGNTIYF. CDR3 sequence (DNA): TGTGCCAGCAGCTTCTTCGGGCGGAGCGGAAACACCATATATTTT.

This clonotype has ten or more counts. The chain links TRBV12-3 or TRBV12-4 to TRBJ1-1; D is uncertain. There are 13 residues in the CDR3. The V gene lost 0 bases and the J gene lost 5 bases, with 7 bases spanning the gap. CDR3 nucleotides: TGTGCCAGCAGTTTAGCCTCCGGGACTGAAGCTTTCTTT. This encodes CASSLASGTEAFF.

This clonotype was seen at least ten times. The genes are TRBV20-1 and TRBJ2-1; D may be TRBD2 (6 bases). The germline CDR1 and CDR2 sequences are DFQATT and SNEGSKA (reference sequence). With 3 bases removed from V and 6 bases from J, the gap between germline ends came to 6 bases. The CDR3 has 11 residues. The DNA for the CDR3 is TGCAGTGCTAGGCGGGGCAATGAGCAGTTCTTC. Its protein product is CSARRGNEQFF.

This clonotype was found a few times. The V and J genes are TRBV20-1 and TRBJ2-5, with a weak D call TRBD2 (5 bases). This CDR3 region has 14 residues. Trimming cost V 3 bases and J 5 bases, with 16 bases left between them. Germline V CDR1 and CDR2: DFQATT, SNEGSKA (reference sequence). This CDR3 is CSASSSGSRETQYF. The CDR3 DNA is TGCAGTGCTAGTTCCAGCGGTTCCCGGGAGACCCAGTACTTC.

Worth noting for this clonotype: Possible read error: a much larger clone is one base away. The chain couples TRBV20-1 to TRBJ2-3; D not certain. The germline CDR1 and CDR2 sequences are DFQATT and SNEGSKA (reference sequence). The CDR3 is 14 residues long. The CDR3 region has the DNA TGCAGTGCTATCCGGGCCCAATTCACAGATAAGCAGTATTTT. This gives the protein CSAIRAQFTDKQYF.

This clonotype was picked up many times. The chain recombines TRBV20-1 with TRBJ1-4; tentatively, D is TRBD1 (5 bases). This CDR3 has 14 residues. With 7 bases removed from V and 8 bases from J, the gap between germline ends came to 20 bases. Germline lookup yields CDR1 DFQATT and CDR2 SNEGSKA (reference sequence). Here the CDR3 DNA reads TGCAGTGTTTTCCACCCGGGGGAGAACGAAAAACTGTTTTTT. Its protein is CSVFHPGENEKLFF.

In this sample, this clonotype turned up many times. The chain recombines TRBV25-1 with TRBJ1-1; D uncertain. The CDR3 has 16 residues. Per the germline V gene, CDR1 is MGHDK and CDR2 is SYGVNS. V was trimmed by 0 bases and J by 2 bases, leaving 13 bases between them. CDR3 DNA sequence: TGTGCCAGCAGTGAATACACCCCGGGTAGAAACACTGAAGCTTTCTTT. Protein sequence: CASSEYTPGRNTEAFF.

There are a few counts of this clonotype. Since a much larger clone is just one base distant, this may be a read error. The chain couples TRBV20-1 to TRBJ2-1, with 9 bases fitting TRBD2. This CDR3 is built from 14 residues. V dropped 5 bases and J dropped 10; count of bases not matched to a gene: 12. CDR1 and CDR2 from the germline V gene are DFQATT and SNEGSKA (reference sequence). The CDR3 bases are TGCAGTGCTTTTCCGGGAATAGCGGGGGCGGAGCAGTTCTTC. Translated, it gives CSAFPGIAGAEQFF.

This clonotype was detected ten times or more. The J gene is TRBJ1-2, the V gene TRBV20-1, with 9 nucleotides matching TRBD1. V was clipped by 5 bases and J by 4 bases; unmatched bases: 8. This CDR3 is 14 amino acids long. Germline V gene data show CDR1 as DFQATT and CDR2 as SNEGSKA (reference sequence). Here the CDR3 reads CSAPTGTGLYGYTF. As DNA, the CDR3 is TGCAGTGCTCCGACCGGGACAGGGCTCTATGGCTACACCTTC.

This clonotype was detected many times. The chain recombines TRBV7-2 with TRBJ2-3, with unresolved D. Germline assignment: CDR1 SGHTA and CDR2 FQGNSA. Between the trimmed V and J ends, which lost 2 bases and 3 bases, there was a span of 15 bases. CDR3 length: 16 amino acids. Written as DNA, the CDR3 is TGTGCCAGCAGCTTAATGGCTTCCTCTGGGACAGATACGCAGTATTTT. Residues: CASSLMASSGTDTQYF.

This clonotype was seen many times. The chain carries TRBV10-3 and TRBJ2-5, with a tentative D call TRBD1 (6 bases). The germline CDR1 and CDR2 sequences are ENHRY and SYGVKD. The CDR3 is 15 amino acids. Trimming removed 5 bases from V and 4 bases from J, with 17 bases in between. In DNA form, the CDR3 reads TGTGCCATCAGTACCACAGGGTGGAGAGGAGAGACCCAGTACTTC. As protein: CAISTTGWRGETQYF.

This clonotype appeared many times. The rearrangement links TRBV21-1 to TRBJ2-1; TRBD1 reflects the table's D call only, with no check against the DNA. TRBV21-1 is recorded as a pseudogene. The CDR3 runs to 14 residues. The CDR3 spells CASSRDSIYNEQFF. The CDR3 nucleotides read TGTGCCAGCAGCCGGGACAGTATTTACAATGAGCAGTTCTTC.

This clonotype was recorded many times. The chain combines TRBV4-3 with TRBJ1-4; TRBD1 is a possible D gene (5 bases). This CDR3 contains 15 residues. V was trimmed by 2 bases and J by 0 bases, leaving 7 bases between them. Germline V gene sequence: CDR1 LGHNA, CDR2 YSLEER. The CDR3 coding sequence is TGCGCCAGCAGCCAATTGACAGCAACTAATGAAAAACTGTTTTTT. This encodes CASSQLTATNEKLFF.

Only a few counts were recorded for this clonotype. It may be a read error: a sequence one base away is much more abundant. The V gene is TRBV12-3 or TRBV12-4, the J gene TRBJ1-5; no reliable D call. This CDR3 is 13 amino acids long. The CDR3 region is CASSLGGHQPQNF. CDR3 bases: TGTGCCAGCAGTTTAGGAGGCCATCAGCCCCAGAATTTT.

This clonotype appeared many times. V is TRBV7-2 and J is TRBJ2-3; 8 positions match TRBD2. The CDR3 has 15 residues. Trimming took 4 bases from V and 4 from J; bases not matched to a gene: 7. Germline CDR1 SGHTA, CDR2 FQGNSA. The CDR3 here is CASSSIAGRSDTQYF. The CDR3 DNA reads as TGTGCCAGCAGCTCTATAGCGGGACGTTCAGATACGCAGTATTTT.

This clonotype was seen at least ten times. V is TRBV12-3 or TRBV12-4 and J is TRBJ2-5; a possible D gene is TRBD2 (6 bases). Deletions cut 2 bases from V and 7 bases from J, with 11 bases between. The CDR3 runs to 13 residues. As DNA, the CDR3 is TGTGCCAGCAGTTTAAACCAGGGAGGGACCCAGTACTTC. The encoded protein is CASSLNQGGTQYF.

To note about this clonotype: Since a much larger clone is just one base distant, this may be a read error. The gene calls are TRBV11-2 and TRBJ1-5, with D perhaps TRBD1 (6 bases). Germline loops: CDR1 SGHAT, CDR2 FQNNGV. This CDR3 comprises 12 residues. In nucleotides, the CDR3 is TGTGCCAGCAGCTCACAGGGCCAGCCCCAGAATTTT. This encodes CASSSQGQPQNF.

In this sample, this clonotype turned up many times. The gene calls are TRBV20-1 and TRBJ2-5; either TRBD1 or TRBD2 may supply D (5 bases each). The CDR3 is made up of 14 amino acids. Trimming removed 5 bases from V and 1 base from J, with 14 bases in between. Looked up from germline, CDR1 is DFQATT and CDR2 is SNEGSKA (reference sequence). CDR3: CSAPDGTAQETQYF. The CDR3 bases are TGCAGTGCTCCTGACGGGACCGCCCAAGAGACCCAGTACTTC.